This T cell receptor beta chain comes out of a study of blood T cell repertoires in COVID-19. With V trimmed by 1 base and J by 7 bases, 12 bases remained unmatched. Germline V lookup: CDR1 SGHVS, CDR2 FQNEAQ. This CDR3 has 17 amino acids. Here immunoSEQ multiplex PCR was the method, and the copy in TCRdb shows in-frame clones only, minus some. The sample includes just over 85,000 clones, 89% of them seen just once. The rearrangement joins TRBV7-8 to TRBJ1-2, with 10 nucleotides matching TRBD1. Sequences were obtained from peripheral blood. The clonotype comes from a man aged 50 to 59 with acute or convalescent COVID-19. CDR3 sequence: CASSLGSDRQGAGGYTF. The CDR3 DNA is TGTGCCAGCAGCTTAGGATCCGACAGACAGGGGGCAGGTGGCTACACCTTC. The whole variable domain, remainder taken from reference TRBV7-8 and TRBJ1-2, is GAGVSQSPRYKVAKRGQDVALRCDPISGHVSLFWYQQALGQGPEFLTYFQNEAQLDKSGLPSDRFFAERPEGSVSTLKIQRTQQEDSAVYLCASSLGSDRQGAGGYTFGSGTRLTVV.